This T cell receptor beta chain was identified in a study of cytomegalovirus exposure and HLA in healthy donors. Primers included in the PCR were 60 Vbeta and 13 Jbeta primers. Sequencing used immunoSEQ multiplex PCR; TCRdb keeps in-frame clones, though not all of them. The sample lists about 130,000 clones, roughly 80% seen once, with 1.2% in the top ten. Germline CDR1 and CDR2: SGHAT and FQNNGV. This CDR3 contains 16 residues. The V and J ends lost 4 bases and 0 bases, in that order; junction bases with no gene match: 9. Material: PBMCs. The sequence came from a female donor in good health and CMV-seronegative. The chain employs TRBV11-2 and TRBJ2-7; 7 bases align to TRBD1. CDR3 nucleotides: TGTGCCAGCAGCTGGCCAGGGACAGCCAGCTCCTACGAGCAGTACTTC. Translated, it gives CASSWPGTASSYEQYF.